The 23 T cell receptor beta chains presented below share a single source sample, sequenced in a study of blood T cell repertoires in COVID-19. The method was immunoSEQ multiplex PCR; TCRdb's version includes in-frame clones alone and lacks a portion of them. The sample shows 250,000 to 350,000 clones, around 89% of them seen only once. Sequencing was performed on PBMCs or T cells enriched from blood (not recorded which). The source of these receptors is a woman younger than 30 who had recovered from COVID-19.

The CDR3 bases are TGCAGCGTTGAAGTCGGGTCGACAGGGGGAGGGTATGGCTACACCTTC. It encodes CSVEVGSTGGGYGYTF. The chain is built from TRBV29-1 and TRBJ1-2; TRBD1 agrees at 9 bases. The CDR3 extends over 16 amino acids. CDR1 is SQVTM and CDR2 is ANQGSEA in the germline V gene. Trimming removed 1 base from V and 5 bases from J; junction bases left unmatched: 11.

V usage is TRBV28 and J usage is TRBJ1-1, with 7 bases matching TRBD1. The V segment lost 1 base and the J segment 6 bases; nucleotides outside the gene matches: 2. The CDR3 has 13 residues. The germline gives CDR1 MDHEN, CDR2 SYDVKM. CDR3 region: CASSLFDRAEAFF. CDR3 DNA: TGTGCCAGCAGTTTATTTGACAGGGCTGAAGCTTTCTTT.

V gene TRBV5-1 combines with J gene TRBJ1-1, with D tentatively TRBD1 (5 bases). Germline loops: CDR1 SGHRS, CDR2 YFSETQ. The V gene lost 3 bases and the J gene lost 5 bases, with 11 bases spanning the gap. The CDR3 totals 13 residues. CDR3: CASSSRGETEAFF. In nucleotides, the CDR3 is TGCGCCAGCAGCTCCCGGGGGGAAACTGAAGCTTTCTTT.

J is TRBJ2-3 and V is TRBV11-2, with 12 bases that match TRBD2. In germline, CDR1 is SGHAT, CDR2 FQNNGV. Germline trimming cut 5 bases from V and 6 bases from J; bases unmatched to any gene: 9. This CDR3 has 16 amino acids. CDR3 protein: CASSVSTSGGYDTQYF. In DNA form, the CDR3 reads TGTGCCAGCAGCGTGTCAACTAGCGGGGGGTACGATACGCAGTATTTT.

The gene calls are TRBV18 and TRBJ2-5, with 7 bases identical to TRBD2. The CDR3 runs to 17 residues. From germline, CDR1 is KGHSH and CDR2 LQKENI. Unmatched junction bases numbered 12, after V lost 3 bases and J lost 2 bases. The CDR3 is CASSPPAVLRGQETQYF. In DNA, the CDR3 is TGTGCCAGCTCACCTCCTGCGGTTTTGCGGGGGCAAGAGACCCAGTACTTC.

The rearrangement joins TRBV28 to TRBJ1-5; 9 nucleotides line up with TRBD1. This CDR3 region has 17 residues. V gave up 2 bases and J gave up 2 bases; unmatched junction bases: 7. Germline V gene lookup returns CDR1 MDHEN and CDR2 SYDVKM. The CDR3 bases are TGTGCCAGCAGTTTAGGAGGGGGACAGGGCGGCAATCAGCCCCAGCATTTT. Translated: CASSLGGGQGGNQPQHF.

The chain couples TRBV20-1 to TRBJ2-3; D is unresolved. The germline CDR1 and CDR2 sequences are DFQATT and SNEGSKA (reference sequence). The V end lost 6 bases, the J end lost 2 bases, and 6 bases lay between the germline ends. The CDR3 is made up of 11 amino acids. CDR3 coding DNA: TGCAGTGCCTCTCCCACAGATACGCAGTATTTT. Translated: CSASPTDTQYF.

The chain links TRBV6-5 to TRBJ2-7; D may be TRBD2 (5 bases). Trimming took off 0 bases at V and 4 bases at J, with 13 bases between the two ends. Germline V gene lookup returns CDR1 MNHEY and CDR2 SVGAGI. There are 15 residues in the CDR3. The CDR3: CASSYSPEVEYEQYF. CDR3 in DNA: TGTGCCAGCAGTTACTCACCGGAGGTCGAATACGAGCAGTACTTC.

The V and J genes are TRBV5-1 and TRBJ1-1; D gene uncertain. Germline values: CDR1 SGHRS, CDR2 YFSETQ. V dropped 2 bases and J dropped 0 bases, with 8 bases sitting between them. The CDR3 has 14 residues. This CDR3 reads CASSLDNMNTEAFF. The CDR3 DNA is TGCGCCAGCAGCTTAGATAACATGAACACTGAAGCTTTCTTT.

The CDR3 sequence: CASLRPRFTMNTEAFF. The CDR3 coding sequence is TGTGCCAGCCTCCGCCCGAGGTTTACCATGAACACTGAAGCTTTCTTT. This chain links TRBV6-4 with TRBJ1-1; D gene ambiguous. CDR1 is MRHNA and CDR2 is SNTAGT in the germline V gene. Trimming took off 8 bases at V and 0 bases at J, with 19 bases between the two ends. This CDR3 spans 16 amino acids.

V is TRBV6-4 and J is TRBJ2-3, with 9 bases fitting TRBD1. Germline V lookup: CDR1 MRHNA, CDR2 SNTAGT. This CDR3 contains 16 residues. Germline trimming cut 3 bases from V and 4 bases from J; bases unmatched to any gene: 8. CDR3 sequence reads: CASSDSSGQGADTQYF. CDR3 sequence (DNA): TGTGCCAGCAGTGATTCATCGGGACAGGGTGCAGATACGCAGTATTTT.

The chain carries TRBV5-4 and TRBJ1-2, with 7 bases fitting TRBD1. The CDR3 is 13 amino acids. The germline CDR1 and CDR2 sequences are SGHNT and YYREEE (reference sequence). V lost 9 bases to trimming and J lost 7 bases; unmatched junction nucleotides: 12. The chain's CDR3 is CATGDRGSGGYTF. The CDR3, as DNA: TGTGCCACGGGGGACAGAGGATCGGGTGGCTACACCTTC.

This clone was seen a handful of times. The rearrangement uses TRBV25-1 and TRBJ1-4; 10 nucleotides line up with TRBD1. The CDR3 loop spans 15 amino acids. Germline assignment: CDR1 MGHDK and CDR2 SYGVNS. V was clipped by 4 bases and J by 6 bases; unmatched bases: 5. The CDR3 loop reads CASSGAGTGDEKLFF. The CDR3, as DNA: TGTGCCAGCAGTGGCGCCGGGACAGGGGATGAAAAACTGTTTTTT. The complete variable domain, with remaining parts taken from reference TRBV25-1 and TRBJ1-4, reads EADIYQTPRYLVIGTGKKITLECSQTMGHDKMYWYQQDPGMELHLIHYSYGVNSTEKGDLSSESTVSRIRTEHFPLTLESARPSHTSQYLCASSGAGTGDEKLFFGSGTQLSVL.

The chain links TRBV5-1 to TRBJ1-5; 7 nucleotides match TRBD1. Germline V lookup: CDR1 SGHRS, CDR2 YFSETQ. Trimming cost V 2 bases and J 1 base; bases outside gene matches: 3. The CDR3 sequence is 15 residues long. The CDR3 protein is CASSFTGASNQPQHF. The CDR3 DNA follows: TGCGCCAGCAGCTTCACAGGGGCCAGCAATCAGCCCCAGCATTTT. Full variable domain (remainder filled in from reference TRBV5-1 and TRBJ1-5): KAGVTQTPRYLIKTRGQQVTLSCSPISGHRSVSWYQQTPGQGLQFLFEYFSETQRNKGNFPGRFSGRQFSNSRSEMNVSTLELGDSALYLCASSFTGASNQPQHFGDGTRLSIL.

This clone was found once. The CDR3 region has the DNA TGTGCCAGCTCACCACTGGACAGGGCCTTAGGGGGAGGCTACACCTTC. Encoded protein: CASSPLDRALGGGYTF. V usage is TRBV18 and J usage is TRBJ1-2; 8 bases map to TRBD1. Trimming took 1 base from V and 8 from J; bases not matched to a gene: 12. The CDR3 is made up of 16 amino acids. From germline, CDR1 is KGHSH and CDR2 LQKENI.

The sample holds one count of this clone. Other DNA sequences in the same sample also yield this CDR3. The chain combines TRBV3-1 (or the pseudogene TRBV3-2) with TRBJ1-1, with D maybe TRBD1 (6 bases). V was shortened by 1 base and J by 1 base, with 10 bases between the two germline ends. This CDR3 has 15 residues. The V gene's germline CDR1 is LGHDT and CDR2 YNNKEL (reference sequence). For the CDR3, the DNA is TGTGCCAGCAGCCAAGGGCAGGGGTCGAACACTGAAGCTTTCTTT. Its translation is CASSQGQGSNTEAFF.

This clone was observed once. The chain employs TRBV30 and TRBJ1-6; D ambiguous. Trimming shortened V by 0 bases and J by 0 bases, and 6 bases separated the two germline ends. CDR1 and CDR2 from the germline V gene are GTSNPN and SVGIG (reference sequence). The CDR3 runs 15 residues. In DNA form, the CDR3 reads TGTGCCTGGAGTGTAAAGAGCTCCTATAATTCACCCCTCCACTTT. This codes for CAWSVKSSYNSPLHF.

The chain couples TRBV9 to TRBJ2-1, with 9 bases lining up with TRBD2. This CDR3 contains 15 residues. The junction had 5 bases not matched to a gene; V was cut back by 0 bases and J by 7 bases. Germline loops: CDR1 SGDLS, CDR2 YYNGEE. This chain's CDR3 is CASSVAALAGNEQFF. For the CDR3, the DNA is TGTGCCAGCAGCGTAGCAGCTCTAGCGGGGAATGAGCAGTTCTTC.

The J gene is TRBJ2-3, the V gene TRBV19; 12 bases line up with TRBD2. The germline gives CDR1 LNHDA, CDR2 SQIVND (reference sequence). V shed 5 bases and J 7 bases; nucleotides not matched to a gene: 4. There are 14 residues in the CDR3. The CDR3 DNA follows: TGTGCCAGTAGTCTAGCGGGGGGGCCATATACGCAGTATTTT. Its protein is CASSLAGGPYTQYF.

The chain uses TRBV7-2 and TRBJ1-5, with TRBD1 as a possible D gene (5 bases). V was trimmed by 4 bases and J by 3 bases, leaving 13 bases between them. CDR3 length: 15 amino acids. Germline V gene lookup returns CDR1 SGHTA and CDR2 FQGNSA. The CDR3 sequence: CASSSSQGFNQPQHF. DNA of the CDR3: TGTGCCAGCAGCTCCTCCCAGGGCTTCAATCAGCCCCAGCATTTT. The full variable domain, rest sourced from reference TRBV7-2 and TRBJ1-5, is GAGVSQSPSNKVTEKGKDVELRCDPISGHTALYWYRQSLGQGLEFLIYFQGNSAPDKSGLPSDRFSAERTGGSVSTLTIQRTQQEDSAVYLCASSSSQGFNQPQHFGDGTRLSIL.

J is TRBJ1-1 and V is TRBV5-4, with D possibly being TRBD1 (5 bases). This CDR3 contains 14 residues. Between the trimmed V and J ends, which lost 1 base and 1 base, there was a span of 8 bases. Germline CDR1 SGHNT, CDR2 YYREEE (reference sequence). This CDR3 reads CASSLHQGNTEAFF. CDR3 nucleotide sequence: TGTGCCAGCAGCTTGCACCAGGGGAACACTGAAGCTTTCTTT.

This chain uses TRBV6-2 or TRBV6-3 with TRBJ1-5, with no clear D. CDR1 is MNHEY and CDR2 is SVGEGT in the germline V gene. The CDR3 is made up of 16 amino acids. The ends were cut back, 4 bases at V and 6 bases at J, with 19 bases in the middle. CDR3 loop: CASSSPGSPMPQPQHF. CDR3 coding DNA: TGTGCCAGCAGTTCCCCGGGGTCTCCCATGCCTCAGCCCCAGCATTTT.

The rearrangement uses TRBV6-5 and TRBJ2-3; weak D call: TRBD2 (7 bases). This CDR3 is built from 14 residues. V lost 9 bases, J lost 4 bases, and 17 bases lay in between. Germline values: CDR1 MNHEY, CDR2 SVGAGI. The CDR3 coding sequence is TGTGCCAGTGGGGGGCTAGCGGCCTCAGATACGCAGTATTTT. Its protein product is CASGGLAASDTQYF.